This T cell receptor (beta chain) is from a study of identical twins. Trimming cost V 4 bases and J 6 bases, with 19 bases left between them. The CDR3 consists of 16 residues. This clonotype was picked up many times. The antigen is undetermined. General study results and limits: Findings depended on cross-sectional statistics rather than tracking the same donors. Invariant cells of the MAIT and iNKT types might have partly distorted the zero-insertion analyses. It was out-of-frame TCR alpha sharing in monozygotic twins that models underestimated.

After template switching added a universal primer site, the resulting cDNA carried unique molecular identifiers. TCRdb redid the calling of the 5' RACE reads with MiXCR, one entry per CDR3 protein. The sample contains about 700,000 distinct CDR3 sequences, roughly 6% of which appear only once. Sequencing was carried out using naive T cells sorted from blood. The rearrangement links TRBV12-3 or TRBV12-4 to TRBJ2-4; no clear D. This clonotype was obtained from a man younger than 35 in good health. The DNA of the CDR3 is TGTGCCAGCAGTTCCCCGGCCGTGTTATCCGTAAACATTCAGTACTTC. Amino acids: CASSSPAVLSVNIQYF.